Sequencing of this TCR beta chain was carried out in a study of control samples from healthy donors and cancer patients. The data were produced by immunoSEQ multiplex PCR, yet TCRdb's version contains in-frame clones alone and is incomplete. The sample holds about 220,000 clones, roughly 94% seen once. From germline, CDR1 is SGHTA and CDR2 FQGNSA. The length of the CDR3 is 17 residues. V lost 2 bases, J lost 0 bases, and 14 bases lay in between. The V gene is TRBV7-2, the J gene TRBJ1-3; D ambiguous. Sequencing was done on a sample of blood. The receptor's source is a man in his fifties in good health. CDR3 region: CASSLTPVRSSGNTIYF. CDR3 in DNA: TGTGCCAGCAGCTTAACCCCTGTGCGCTCCTCTGGAAACACCATATATTTT.